This T cell receptor beta chain derives from a study of T cell repertoires in cytomegalovirus infection. One entry per CDR3 protein results from TCRdb running MiXCR on the reads. The sample records approximately 130,000 distinct CDR3 sequences, about 24% being singletons. Study-wide points: Identification of carriers of CMV plus the relevant HLA was achieved through cumulative public TCR beta family frequency.

Points on this clonotype: Its antigen is currently unknown.

The sequenced material came from PBMCs, sequenced either directly or after in vitro stimulation (not recorded which). The source is a human donor in good health (CMV status not recorded). Some clones in this sample may be carry-over from other donors' samples.

CDR3 sequence: CASSRGTSGINSYEQYF. In DNA form, the CDR3 reads TGTGCCAGCAGCCGCGGGACTAGCGGGATCAACTCCTACGAGCAGTACTTC. The J gene is TRBJ2-7, the V gene TRBV27, with 13 bases matching TRBD2. J lost 0 bases, V lost 6 bases, and 8 bases had no gene match. The CDR3 spans 17 residues. The germline CDR1 and CDR2 sequences are MNHEY and SMNVEV (reference sequence).